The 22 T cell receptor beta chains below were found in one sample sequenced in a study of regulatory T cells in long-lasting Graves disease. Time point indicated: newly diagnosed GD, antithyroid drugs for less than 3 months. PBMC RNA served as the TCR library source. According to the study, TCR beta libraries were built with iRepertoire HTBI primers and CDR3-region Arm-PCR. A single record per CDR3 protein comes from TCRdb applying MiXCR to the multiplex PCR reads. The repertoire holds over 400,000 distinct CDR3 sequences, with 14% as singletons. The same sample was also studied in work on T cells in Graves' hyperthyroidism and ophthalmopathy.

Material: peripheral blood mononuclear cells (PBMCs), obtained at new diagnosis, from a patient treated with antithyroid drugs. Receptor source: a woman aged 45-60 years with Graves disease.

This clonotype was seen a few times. CDR3 nucleotides: TGTGCCAGCAGCTTAGGGTTACCTCCCAACAATGAGCAGTTCTTC. Its translation is CASSLGLPPNNEQFF. This sequence joins TRBV7-3 and TRBJ2-1; D unresolved. With 2 bases removed from V and 5 bases from J, the gap between germline ends came to 13 bases. The CDR3 is made up of 15 amino acids. Germline loops: CDR1 SGHTA, CDR2 FQGTGA.

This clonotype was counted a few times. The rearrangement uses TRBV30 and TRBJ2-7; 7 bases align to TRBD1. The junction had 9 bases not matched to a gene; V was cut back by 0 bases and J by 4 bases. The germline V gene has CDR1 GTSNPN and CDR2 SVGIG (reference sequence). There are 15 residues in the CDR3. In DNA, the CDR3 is TGTGCCTGGAGTGTACGCTGGGGCAGGGGGTACGAGCAGTACTTC. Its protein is CAWSVRWGRGYEQYF.

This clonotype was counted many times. CDR3 amino acids: CASSTGTHSNQPQHF. The CDR3 region has the DNA TGTGCCAGCAGCACGGGGACACATAGCAATCAGCCCCAGCATTTT. The chain has TRBV5-8 and TRBJ1-5; D might be TRBD1 (6 bases). Germline V lookup: CDR1 SGHTS, CDR2 YDEGEE. V gave up 4 bases and J gave up 0 bases, with 11 bases separating them. CDR3 length: 15 amino acids.

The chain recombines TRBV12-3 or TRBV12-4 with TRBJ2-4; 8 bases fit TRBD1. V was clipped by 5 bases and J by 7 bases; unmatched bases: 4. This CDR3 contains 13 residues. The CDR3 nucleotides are TGTGCCAGCAGTCCCGGGGACAGGAACATTCAGTACTTC. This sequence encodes CASSPGDRNIQYF.

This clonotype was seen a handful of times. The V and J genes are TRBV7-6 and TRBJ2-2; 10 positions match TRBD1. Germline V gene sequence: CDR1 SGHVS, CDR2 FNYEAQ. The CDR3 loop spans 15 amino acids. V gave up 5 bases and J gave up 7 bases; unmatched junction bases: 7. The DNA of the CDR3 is TGTGCCAGCAGCGGTGGACAGGGGGTCGGCGGGGAGCTGTTTTTT. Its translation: CASSGGQGVGGELFF.

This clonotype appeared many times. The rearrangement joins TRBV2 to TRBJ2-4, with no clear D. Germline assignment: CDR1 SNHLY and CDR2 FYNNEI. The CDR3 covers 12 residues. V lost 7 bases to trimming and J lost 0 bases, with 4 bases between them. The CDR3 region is CASKGAKNIQYF. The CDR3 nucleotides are TGTGCCAGCAAAGGAGCCAAAAACATTCAGTACTTC.

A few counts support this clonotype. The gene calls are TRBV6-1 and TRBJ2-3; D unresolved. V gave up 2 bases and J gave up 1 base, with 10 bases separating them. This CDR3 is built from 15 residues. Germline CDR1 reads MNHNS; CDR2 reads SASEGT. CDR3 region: CASSEMVRRTDTQYF. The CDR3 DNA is TGTGCCAGCAGTGAAATGGTGAGACGCACAGATACGCAGTATTTT.

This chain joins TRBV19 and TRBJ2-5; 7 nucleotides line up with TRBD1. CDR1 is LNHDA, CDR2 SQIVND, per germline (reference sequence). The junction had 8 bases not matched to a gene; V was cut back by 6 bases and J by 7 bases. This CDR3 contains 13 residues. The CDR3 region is CASSADRAGTQYF. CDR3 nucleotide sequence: TGTGCCAGTAGCGCCGACAGGGCAGGGACCCAGTACTTC.

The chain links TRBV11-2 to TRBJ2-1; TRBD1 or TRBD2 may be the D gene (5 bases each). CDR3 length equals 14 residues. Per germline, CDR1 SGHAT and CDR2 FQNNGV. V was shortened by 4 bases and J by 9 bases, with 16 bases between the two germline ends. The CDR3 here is CASSSQGVLGEQFF. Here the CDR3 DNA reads TGTGCCAGCAGCTCCCAGGGAGTTTTGGGTGAGCAGTTCTTC.

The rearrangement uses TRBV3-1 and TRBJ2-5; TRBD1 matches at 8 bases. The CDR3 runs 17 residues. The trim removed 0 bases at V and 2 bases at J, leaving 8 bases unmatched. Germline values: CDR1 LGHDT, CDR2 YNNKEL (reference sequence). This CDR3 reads CASSQDSPGGGQETQYF. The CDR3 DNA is TGTGCCAGCAGCCAAGACTCGCCAGGGGGCGGGCAAGAGACCCAGTACTTC.

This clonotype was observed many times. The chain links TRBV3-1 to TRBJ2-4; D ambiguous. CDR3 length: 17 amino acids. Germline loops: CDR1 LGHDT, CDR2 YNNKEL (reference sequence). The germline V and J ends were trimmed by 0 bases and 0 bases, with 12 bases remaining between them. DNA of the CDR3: TGTGCCAGCAGCCAAGATATGGCGGTAACAGCCAAAAACATTCAGTACTTC. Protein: CASSQDMAVTAKNIQYF.

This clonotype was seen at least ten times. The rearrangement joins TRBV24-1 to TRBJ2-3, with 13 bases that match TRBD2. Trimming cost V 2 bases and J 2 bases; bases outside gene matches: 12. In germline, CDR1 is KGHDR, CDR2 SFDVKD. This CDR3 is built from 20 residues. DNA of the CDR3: TGTGCCACCAGTGATTACGGACTAGCGGGAGCTTCCTTACCCACAGATACGCAGTATTTT. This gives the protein CATSDYGLAGASLPTDTQYF.

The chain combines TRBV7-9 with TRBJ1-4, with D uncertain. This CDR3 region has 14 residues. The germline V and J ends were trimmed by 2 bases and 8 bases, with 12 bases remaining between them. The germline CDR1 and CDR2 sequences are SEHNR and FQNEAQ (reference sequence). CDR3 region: CASSLTSPGEKLFF. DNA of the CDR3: TGTGCCAGCAGCTTAACCTCCCCGGGCGAAAAACTGTTTTTT.

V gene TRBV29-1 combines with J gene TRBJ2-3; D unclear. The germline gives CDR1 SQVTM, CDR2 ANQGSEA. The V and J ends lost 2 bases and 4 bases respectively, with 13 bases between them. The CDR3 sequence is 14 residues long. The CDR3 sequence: CSVESSLPPDTQYF. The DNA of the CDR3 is TGCAGCGTTGAATCTTCACTGCCCCCAGATACGCAGTATTTT.

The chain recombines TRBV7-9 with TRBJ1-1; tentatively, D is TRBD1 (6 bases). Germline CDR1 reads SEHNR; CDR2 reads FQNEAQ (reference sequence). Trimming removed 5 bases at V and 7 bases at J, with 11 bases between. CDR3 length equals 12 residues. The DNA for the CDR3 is TGTGCCAGCAGCACGAGGGGGGTTGAAGCTTTCTTT. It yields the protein CASSTRGVEAFF. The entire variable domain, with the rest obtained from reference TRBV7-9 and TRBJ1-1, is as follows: DTGVSQNPRHKITKRGQNVTFRCDPISEHNRLYWYRQTLGQGPEFLTYFQNEAQLEKSRLLSDRFSAERPKGSFSTLEIQRTEQGDSAMYLCASSTRGVEAFFGQGTRLTVV.

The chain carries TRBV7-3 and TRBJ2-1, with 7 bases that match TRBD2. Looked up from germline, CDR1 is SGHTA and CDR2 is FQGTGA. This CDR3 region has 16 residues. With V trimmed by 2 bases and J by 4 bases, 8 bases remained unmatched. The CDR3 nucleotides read TGTGCCAGCAGCTTACGAATGGCTAGCGGTTACAATGAGCAGTTCTTC. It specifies CASSLRMASGYNEQFF. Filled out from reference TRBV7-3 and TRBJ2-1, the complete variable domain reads GAGVSQTPSNKVTEKGKYVELRCDPISGHTALYWYRQSLGQGPEFLIYFQGTGAADDSGLPNDRFFAVRPEGSVSTLKIQRTERGDSAVYLCASSLRMASGYNEQFFGPGTRLTVL.

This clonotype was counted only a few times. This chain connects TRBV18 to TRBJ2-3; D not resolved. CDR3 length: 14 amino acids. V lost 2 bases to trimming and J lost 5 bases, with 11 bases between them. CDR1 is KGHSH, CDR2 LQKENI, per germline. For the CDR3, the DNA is TGTGCCAGCTCACCATTGACGGACGGAGATACGCAGTATTTT. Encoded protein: CASSPLTDGDTQYF.

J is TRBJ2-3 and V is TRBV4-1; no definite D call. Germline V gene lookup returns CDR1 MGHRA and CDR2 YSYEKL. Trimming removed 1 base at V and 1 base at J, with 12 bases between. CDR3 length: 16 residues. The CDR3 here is CASSQVLQKRTDTQYF. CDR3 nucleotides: TGCGCCAGCAGCCAAGTCCTACAGAAACGCACAGATACGCAGTATTTT.

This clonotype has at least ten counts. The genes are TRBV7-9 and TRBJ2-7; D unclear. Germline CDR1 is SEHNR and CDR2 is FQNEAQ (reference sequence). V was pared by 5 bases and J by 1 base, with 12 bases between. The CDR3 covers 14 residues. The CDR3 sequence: CASSPGEWSYEQYF. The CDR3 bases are TGTGCCAGCAGCCCCGGTGAGTGGTCCTACGAGCAGTACTTC. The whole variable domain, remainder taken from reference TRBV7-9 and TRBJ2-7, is DTGVSQNPRHKITKRGQNVTFRCDPISEHNRLYWYRQTLGQGPEFLTYFQNEAQLEKSRLLSDRFSAERPKGSFSTLEIQRTEQGDSAMYLCASSPGEWSYEQYFGPGTRLTVT.

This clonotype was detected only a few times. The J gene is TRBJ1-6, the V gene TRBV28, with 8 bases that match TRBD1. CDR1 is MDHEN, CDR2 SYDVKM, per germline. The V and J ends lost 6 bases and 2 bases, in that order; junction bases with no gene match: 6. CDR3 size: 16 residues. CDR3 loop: CASSPDRGPYNSPLHF. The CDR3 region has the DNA TGTGCCAGCAGCCCCGACAGGGGCCCCTATAATTCACCCCTCCACTTT.

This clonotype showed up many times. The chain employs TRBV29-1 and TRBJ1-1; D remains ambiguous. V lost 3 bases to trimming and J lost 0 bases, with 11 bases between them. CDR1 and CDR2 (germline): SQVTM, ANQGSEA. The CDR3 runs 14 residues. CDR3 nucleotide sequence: TGCAGCGTTGAGAGGCCAGAATTGAACACTGAAGCTTTCTTT. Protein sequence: CSVERPELNTEAFF.

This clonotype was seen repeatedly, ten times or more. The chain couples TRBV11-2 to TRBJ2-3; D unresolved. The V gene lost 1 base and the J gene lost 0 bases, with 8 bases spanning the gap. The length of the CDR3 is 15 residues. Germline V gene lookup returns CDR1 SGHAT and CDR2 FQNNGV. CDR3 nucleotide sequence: TGTGCCAGCAGCTTAGTTTTGTGGAGCACAGATACGCAGTATTTT. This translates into CASSLVLWSTDTQYF. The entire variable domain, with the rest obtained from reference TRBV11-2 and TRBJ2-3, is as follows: EAGVAQSPRYKIIEKRQSVAFWCNPISGHATLYWYQQILGQGPKLLIQFQNNGVVDDSQLPKDRFSAERLKGVDSTLKIQPAKLEDSAVYLCASSLVLWSTDTQYFGPGTRLTVL.